Listed below are T cell receptor beta chains from one sample, sequenced in a study of T-cell memory formation after mild COVID-19. TCRdb reanalysed the 5' RACE reads using MiXCR and keeps one entry per CDR3 protein. Among 200,000 to 250,000 distinct CDR3 sequences listed, 15% were seen once. Sequenced sample: PBMCs or a T cell subset sorted from them (not recorded which). These receptors all come from an adult woman who had mild COVID-19 (a few samples of this study predate the infection). Cell type and time point are not known. CDR3s include the opening cysteine and the closing phenylalanine or tryptophan. The D gene is left open where the match is weak.

>TRBV4-2|TRBJ2-3|NA
CASSLGEGLNTQYF
>TRBV23-1|TRBJ2-1|NA
CARYDEQFF
>TRBV20-1|TRBJ2-7|NA
CSASIIGGHPYEQYF
>TRBV7-3|TRBJ2-3|TRBD2
CASSLRPGGEAGAQYF
>TRBV12-3/TRBV12-4|TRBJ1-2|NA
CASSLWGATF
>TRBV7-9|TRBJ2-5|TRBD1
CASSTWDRGYSRETQYF
>TRBV24-1|TRBJ2-5|TRBD1
CATSGSGTGGEETQYF
>TRBV5-1|TRBJ1-1|NA
CASTSPDNYPQNTEAFF
>TRBV20-1|TRBJ2-1|TRBD2
CSAKSGGAFGEQFF
>TRBV9|TRBJ2-6|NA
CASSVGPSGANVLTF
>TRBV7-2|TRBJ1-1|TRBD1
CASRRTGSTEAFF
>TRBV20-1|TRBJ1-1|TRBD1
CSARVTGGNTEAFF
>TRBV6-1|TRBJ2-6|NA
CASTLQRSGANVLTF
>TRBV18|TRBJ2-5|NA
CASSPRTPYQETQYF
>TRBV7-8|TRBJ2-2|NA
CASSLESGSGLNGELFF
>TRBV12-3/TRBV12-4|TRBJ2-7|NA
CASSLHGMSYEQYF
>TRBV3-1|TRBJ1-2|TRBD1
CASNDRGDYGYTF
>TRBV29-1|TRBJ2-3|NA
CSVDWRDTQYF
>TRBV18|TRBJ1-1|NA
CASSPKGSEAFF
>TRBV5-1|TRBJ2-3|TRBD2
CASTPHGTSGGADTQYF
>TRBV9|TRBJ2-3|TRBD2
CASSVVGSGRAGYTDTQYF
>TRBV7-7|TRBJ2-1|TRBD2
CASSSLAGVGDEQFF
>TRBV6-5|TRBJ2-5|TRBD1
CASSYWAGGMETQYF
>TRBV18|TRBJ1-3|NA
CASSRADSGNTIYF
>TRBV12-3/TRBV12-4|TRBJ1-1|TRBD1
CASRLGTGAKNTEAFF
>TRBV24-1|TRBJ2-1|NA
CATSDLRGESYNEQFF
>TRBV5-1|TRBJ1-2|NA
CASSLGGQPSYGYTF
>TRBV9|TRBJ1-1|TRBD1
CASSVGQGALNTEAFF
>TRBV12-3/TRBV12-4|TRBJ2-5|TRBD2
CASSLRLAGHLETQYF
>TRBV2|TRBJ2-6|NA
CASSAGTSNVLTF
>TRBV5-1|TRBJ1-1|TRBD1
CASSLTPGQGTEAFF
>TRBV5-1|TRBJ2-7|TRBD2
CASSLVAGVSYEQYF
>TRBV6-1|TRBJ1-6|NA
CASSESGYNSPLHF
>TRBV7-2|TRBJ2-1|NA
CASSLVSSAGASEQFF
>TRBV10-3|TRBJ2-7|TRBD2
CAIGGATSGYEQYF
>TRBV12-3/TRBV12-4|TRBJ1-2|NA
CASSSQGADYGYTF
>TRBV30|TRBJ1-2|NA
CSWSFGEHYGYTF
>TRBV6-1|TRBJ2-5|TRBD1
CASRDRGMETQYF
>TRBV7-9|TRBJ2-1|TRBD2
CASTQTGGPVDGQFF
>TRBV18|TRBJ2-1|NA
CASSPDRPPYNEQFF
>TRBV12-3/TRBV12-4|TRBJ2-1|NA
CASSLLGGGGNEQFF